Following are 27 T cell receptor beta chains from one sample sequenced in a study of identifying expanded T cells in peripheral blood. Sequencing used immunoSEQ multiplex PCR; TCRdb keeps in-frame clones, though not all of them. This table holds some 100,000 clones, 80% to 90% found once. Sequencing input: blood. These receptors came from a person between 18 and 75 years old in good health.

This clone turned up a few times. The CDR3 DNA follows: TGTGCCAGCAGGGTCGTTAGCCCCGAGCTCTATGGCTACACCTTC. As protein: CASRVVSPELYGYTF. The chain recombines TRBV4-2 with TRBJ1-2; unclear D gene. The CDR3 extends over 15 amino acids. Trimming removed 6 bases at V and 4 bases at J, with 18 bases between. Looked up from germline, CDR1 is LGHNA and CDR2 is YNFKEQ.

Only a few counts were recorded for this clone. V is TRBV5-1 and J is TRBJ1-2; D might be TRBD1 (5 bases). Per germline, CDR1 SGHRS and CDR2 YFSETQ. CDR3 length: 12 amino acids. V lost 4 bases, J lost 6 bases, and 10 bases lay in between. This chain's CDR3 is CASSAMGDGYTF. For the CDR3, the DNA is TGCGCCAGCAGCGCGATGGGGGATGGCTACACCTTC.

V gene TRBV28 combines with J gene TRBJ1-5; 7 bases fit TRBD1. This CDR3 is built from 15 residues. Germline-derived CDR1 and CDR2 are MDHEN and SYDVKM. Trimming removed 2 bases from V and 4 bases from J; junction bases left unmatched: 5. The CDR3 sequence is CASSLKGAGNQPQHF. Here the CDR3 DNA reads TGTGCCAGCAGTTTAAAGGGGGCCGGGAATCAGCCCCAGCATTTT. Based on the CDR3 plus reference TRBV28 and TRBJ1-5, the full variable domain is DVKVTQSSRYLVKRTGEKVFLECVQDMDHENMFWYRQDPGLGLRLIYFSYDVKMKEKGDIPEGYSVSREKKERFSLILESASTNQTSMYLCASSLKGAGNQPQHFGDGTRLSIL.

The chain has TRBV29-1 and TRBJ1-1; 7 bases fit TRBD1. V trimming: 4 bases; J trimming: 3 bases; junction bases outside the gene matches: 2. The germline V gene has CDR1 SQVTM and CDR2 ANQGSEA. This CDR3 is 12 amino acids long. CDR3 sequence (DNA): TGCAGCGTTGTAACAGGGGACACTGAAGCTTTCTTT. Translating it yields CSVVTGDTEAFF. Using reference TRBV29-1 and TRBJ1-1 for the parts outside the CDR3, the full variable domain is SAVISQKPSRDICQRGTSLTIQCQVDSQVTMMFWYRQQPGQSLTLIATANQGSEATYESGFVIDKFPISRPNLTFSTLTVSNMSPEDSSIYLCSVVTGDTEAFFGQGTRLTVV.

The chain links TRBV5-1 to TRBJ2-3, with 12 positions matching TRBD2. The J segment lost 6 bases and the V segment lost 0 bases, leaving 5 bases of the junction unmatched. This CDR3 spans 16 amino acids. Germline CDR1 is SGHRS and CDR2 is YFSETQ. CDR3 DNA sequence: TGCGCCAGCAGCTTGGACCTAGCGGGGGGGTCTGATACGCAGTATTTT. Its translation is CASSLDLAGGSDTQYF.

This chain connects TRBV29-1 to TRBJ2-7; D ambiguous. The V gene's germline CDR1 is SQVTM and CDR2 ANQGSEA. Trimming removed 8 bases at V and 7 bases at J, with 21 bases between. The CDR3 is made up of 13 amino acids. CDR3 nucleotides: TGCAGCCCTGGATTAAGGTTTACGGCGGAGCAGTACTTC. Its translation: CSPGLRFTAEQYF.

The chain employs TRBV18 and TRBJ2-7, with a tentative D call TRBD2 (6 bases). This CDR3 comprises 14 residues. The V end was cut by 3 bases, the J end by 1 base, with 10 bases between. The germline CDR1 and CDR2 sequences are KGHSH and LQKENI. CDR3 DNA sequence: TGTGCCAGCTCACCGGGGACTTTTTCCTACGAGCAGTACTTC. It is translated as CASSPGTFSYEQYF.

V and J are TRBV7-2 and TRBJ2-5; no reliable D call. The V gene's germline CDR1 is SGHTA and CDR2 FQGNSA. The CDR3 consists of 13 residues. Trimming took 6 bases from V and 11 from J, leaving 19 bases between them. CDR3 DNA sequence: TGTGCCAGCAGTAACGAGGCGGCTGCAATTCAGTACTTC. It is translated as CASSNEAAAIQYF.

The gene calls are TRBV18 and TRBJ1-4; 7 bases agree with TRBD1. Trimming at V came to 1 base and at J to 5 bases, leaving 4 bases not matched to a gene. In germline, CDR1 is KGHSH, CDR2 LQKENI. This CDR3 has 15 amino acids. The CDR3 DNA is TGTGCCAGCTCACCACTACAGGGGCCCAATGAAAAACTGTTTTTT. Protein product: CASSPLQGPNEKLFF.

The rearrangement uses TRBV13 and TRBJ1-2; a possible D gene is TRBD1 (6 bases). Germline lookup yields CDR1 PRHDT and CDR2 FYEKMQ (reference sequence). The CDR3 sequence is 16 residues long. The germline V and J ends were trimmed by 4 bases and 6 bases, with 21 bases remaining between them. CDR3 in DNA: TGTGCCAGCAGCTACAGCCCGGGACAACCACGGGATGGCTACACCTTC. Its protein product is CASSYSPGQPRDGYTF.

The rearrangement joins TRBV19 to TRBJ2-5; 9 bases agree with TRBD1. The J call may be mistaken, given a closer DNA end match to TRBJ2-7. Germline CDR1 and CDR2: LNHDA and SQIVND (reference sequence). The CDR3 extends over 14 amino acids. This chain's CDR3 is CASSGWTGAYEQYF. The DNA for the CDR3 is TGTGCCAGTAGTGGGTGGACAGGGGCCTACGAGCAGTACTTC.

The J gene is TRBJ1-1, the V gene TRBV5-1; D gene uncertain. The V and J ends lost 0 bases and 1 base respectively, with 7 bases between them. The CDR3 is 14 amino acids. Germline CDR1 reads SGHRS; CDR2 reads YFSETQ. The CDR3 loop is CASSLVYQNTEAFF. The CDR3 DNA is TGCGCCAGCAGCTTGGTATACCAGAACACTGAAGCTTTCTTT. The full variable domain, completed using reference TRBV5-1 and TRBJ1-1, is KAGVTQTPRYLIKTRGQQVTLSCSPISGHRSVSWYQQTPGQGLQFLFEYFSETQRNKGNFPGRFSGRQFSNSRSEMNVSTLELGDSALYLCASSLVYQNTEAFFGQGTRLTVV.

This chain joins TRBV7-6 and TRBJ1-5; D not resolved. V shed 1 base and J shed 7 bases, with 11 bases lying between them. The CDR3 length is 14 residues. CDR1 is SGHVS, CDR2 FNYEAQ, per germline. The chain's CDR3 is CASSLGSSGQPQHF. In DNA form, the CDR3 reads TGTGCCAGCAGCTTAGGGAGTTCTGGGCAGCCCCAGCATTTT.

The chain is built from TRBV19 and TRBJ1-5; D might be TRBD1 (5 bases). V lost 7 bases to trimming and J lost 4 bases, with 11 bases between them. This CDR3 region has 13 residues. Germline lookup yields CDR1 LNHDA and CDR2 SQIVND (reference sequence). Here the CDR3 reads CASTYRGNQPQHF. The CDR3 nucleotides read TGTGCCAGTACGTACCGGGGGAATCAGCCCCAGCATTTT. The whole variable domain, filled in from reference TRBV19 and TRBJ1-5, reads DGGITQSPKYLFRKEGQNVTLSCEQNLNHDAMYWYRQDPGQGLRLIYYSQIVNDFQKGDIAEGYSVSREKKESFPLTVTSAQKNPTAFYLCASTYRGNQPQHFGDGTRLSIL.

V is TRBV9 and J is TRBJ2-3; D ambiguous. V was trimmed by 0 bases and J by 2 bases, leaving 10 bases between them. The CDR3 has 15 amino acids. CDR1 is SGDLS and CDR2 is YYNGEE in the germline V gene. In DNA form, the CDR3 reads TGTGCCAGCAGCGTAGGTCCTTTCGTCACAGATACGCAGTATTTT. Its protein product is CASSVGPFVTDTQYF.

The V call is TRBV6-5, the J call TRBJ1-5; 9 bases agree with TRBD1. From germline, CDR1 is MNHEY and CDR2 SVGAGI. V shed 5 bases, J shed 4 bases, and the junction held 6 bases outside the gene matches. This CDR3 spans 15 amino acids. CDR3 amino acids: CASSGTGLGNQPQHF. The CDR3 DNA reads as TGTGCCAGCAGTGGGACAGGGTTGGGGAATCAGCCCCAGCATTTT.

The sample holds a few counts of this clone. The rearrangement links TRBV5-1 to TRBJ1-1; unclear D gene. V was cut by 4 bases and J by 1 base, with 14 bases left in between. Germline V gene sequence: CDR1 SGHRS, CDR2 YFSETQ. CDR3 length equals 15 residues. This CDR3 reads CASSRNTAENTEAFF. Here the CDR3 DNA reads TGCGCCAGCAGCCGTAATACGGCGGAGAACACTGAAGCTTTCTTT.

This clone was detected once. The chain combines TRBV13 with TRBJ1-2; D gene uncertain. Looked up from germline, CDR1 is PRHDT and CDR2 is FYEKMQ (reference sequence). V was cut by 4 bases and J by 7 bases, with 37 bases left in between. There are 21 residues in the CDR3. Here the CDR3 DNA reads TGTGCCAGCAGCTCCCGCATCGTCCAGAGTTCCCCCGCCGTGGGGTTCGTTGGCTACACCTTC. Amino acid sequence: CASSSRIVQSSPAVGFVGYTF. Filled out from reference TRBV13 and TRBJ1-2, the complete variable domain reads AAGVIQSPRHLIKEKRETATLKCYPIPRHDTVYWYQQGPGQDPQFLISFYEKMQSDKGSIPDRFSAQQFSDYHSELNMSSLELGDSALYFCASSSRIVQSSPAVGFVGYTFGSGTRLTVV.

The rearrangement joins TRBV6-5 to TRBJ1-2; D is undetermined. Per the germline V gene, CDR1 is MNHEY and CDR2 is SVGAGI. The CDR3 runs 16 residues. V gave up 4 bases and J gave up 1 base, with 16 bases separating them. The CDR3 reads CASSSVVSGGNYGYTF. CDR3 DNA: TGTGCCAGCAGTTCGGTGGTTTCGGGAGGTAACTATGGCTACACCTTC.

Note on this clone: The junction departs from the called germline gene at one end, perhaps through a read error. As DNA, the CDR3 is TGTGCCAGCAGTGAATTTCCCGGGAGGCAAGAGACCCGGTACTTC. The encoded protein is CASSEFPGRQETRYF. This chain uses TRBV6-1 with TRBJ2-5; 7 positions match TRBD2. The CDR3 contains 15 residues. Germline V gene sequence: CDR1 MNHNS, CDR2 SASEGT.

This clone occurred a few times. This rearrangement joins TRBV7-2 to TRBJ2-3; the D gene is possibly TRBD2 (6 bases). The CDR3 has 15 residues. Germline CDR1 and CDR2: SGHTA and FQGNSA. With 5 bases removed from V and 2 bases from J, the gap between germline ends came to 14 bases. CDR3 sequence: CASSPGTGHTDTQYF. CDR3 DNA: TGTGCCAGCAGCCCCGGGACTGGCCACACAGATACGCAGTATTTT.

This clone has just one count. V gene TRBV4-3 combines with J gene TRBJ2-1; 9 bases map to TRBD2. Germline CDR1 and CDR2: LGHNA and YSLEER. The CDR3 is 16 residues long. Trimming at V came to 4 bases and at J to 7 bases, leaving 11 bases not matched to a gene. As DNA, the CDR3 is TGCGCCAGCAGCCGACGCGGGAGGGCCATTTCGAATGAGCAGTTCTTC. Amino acids: CASSRRGRAISNEQFF.

The chain joins TRBV5-1 to TRBJ2-1; 10 bases are a match to TRBD1. The CDR3 length is 15 residues. V dropped 6 bases and J dropped 4; count of bases not matched to a gene: 7. Looked up from germline, CDR1 is SGHRS and CDR2 is YFSETQ. In nucleotides, the CDR3 is TGCGCCAGCACCCGGGACAGGGGTTTTTACAATGAGCAGTTCTTC. It is translated as CASTRDRGFYNEQFF. Variable domain in full (rest from reference TRBV5-1 and TRBJ2-1): KAGVTQTPRYLIKTRGQQVTLSCSPISGHRSVSWYQQTPGQGLQFLFEYFSETQRNKGNFPGRFSGRQFSNSRSEMNVSTLELGDSALYLCASTRDRGFYNEQFFGPGTRLTVL.

The DNA for the CDR3 is TGCAGTGCTTCCGACAGGGTCGAGCAGTACTTC. Translating gives CSASDRVEQYF. This chain links TRBV20-1 with TRBJ2-5; 7 bases fit TRBD1. Matching the DNA end better, TRBJ2-7 makes the J call doubtful. This CDR3 contains 11 residues. In germline, CDR1 is DFQATT, CDR2 SNEGSKA (reference sequence).

The chain is built from TRBV18 and TRBJ1-1; D unclear. In germline, CDR1 is KGHSH, CDR2 LQKENI. Trimming removed 0 bases at V and 5 bases at J, with 7 bases between. This CDR3 contains 13 residues. CDR3 sequence reads: CASSPPGQTEAFF. CDR3 DNA: TGTGCCAGCTCACCACCCGGGCAAACTGAAGCTTTCTTT.

The chain uses TRBV7-8 and TRBJ1-2; the D gene is possibly TRBD1 (5 bases). This CDR3 region has 17 residues. Germline loops: CDR1 SGHVS, CDR2 FQNEAQ. The V gene lost 4 bases and the J gene lost 11 bases, with 29 bases spanning the gap. CDR3: CASSYPSIARDALSYTF. Here the CDR3 DNA reads TGTGCCAGCAGCTACCCCTCAATAGCCCGGGACGCTCTCAGTTACACCTTC. The full variable domain, completed using reference TRBV7-8 and TRBJ1-2, is GAGVSQSPRYKVAKRGQDVALRCDPISGHVSLFWYQQALGQGPEFLTYFQNEAQLDKSGLPSDRFFAERPEGSVSTLKIQRTQQEDSAVYLCASSYPSIARDALSYTFGSGTRLTVV.

The chain carries TRBV5-6 and TRBJ2-1; the D gene is possibly TRBD1 (6 bases). The CDR3 totals 15 residues. CDR1 is SGHDT, CDR2 YYEEEE, per germline. The V gene lost 5 bases and the J gene lost 0 bases, with 12 bases spanning the gap. Written as DNA, the CDR3 is TGTGCCAGCAGGAAAGACAGGAGCTCCTACAATGAGCAGTTCTTC. Translated, it gives CASRKDRSSYNEQFF.